The clone carrying this TCR beta chain was detected only once. This entry comes from a study of blood T cells in healthy people across ages. Study in general: About one barcoded beta molecule per two T cells came from capture by template switching.

Then a second PCR, running about 6 to 11 cycles, was carried out with a sample-barcoded 5' primer and a J-beta primer mix. Every single cDNA molecule received a tag from a template-switch adaptor with 12 random nucleotides. TCRdb processed the 5' RACE reads anew with MiXCR; each CDR3 protein has one entry. The repertoire has fewer than 900,000 distinct CDR3 sequences, roughly 45% of them found once; the top ten carry 20% to 25%. Peripheral blood was drawn, about 9.1 milliliters per donor. The germline gives CDR1 SGHDT, CDR2 YYEEEE. V lost 4 bases, J lost 11 bases, and 18 bases lay in between. The CDR3 is 13 residues long.

Material for sequencing was blood. V is TRBV5-6 and J is TRBJ1-1; D possibly corresponds to TRBD1 (5 bases). The TCR comes from a woman aged 55-70 years in good health. CDR3 sequence reads: CASSGFREVRAFF. As DNA, the CDR3 is TGTGCCAGCAGCGGCTTCAGGGAAGTGCGGGCTTTCTTT.